This T cell receptor (beta chain) derives from a study of blood T cell repertoires in COVID-19. Across the study: Nucleic acid was either cDNA or gDNA, and it came from T cells, B-cell-depleted T cells, or PBMCs.

Profiled with immunoSEQ multiplex PCR; TCRdb holds only in-frame clones, not every one. The sample holds just over 150,000 clones, 90% to 95% seen once. The V and J ends lost 1 base and 7 bases respectively, with 23 bases between them. The germline V gene encodes CDR1 SGHAT and CDR2 FQNNGV. CDR3 size: 19 residues. This receptor was taken from a woman between 45 and 60 years old with acute or convalescent COVID-19. Sequencing used peripheral blood. The chain uses TRBV11-2 and TRBJ1-6; D gene uncertain. The DNA of the CDR3 is TGTGCCAGCAGCTTAGGATCGATTGGAGTGCTTCCCAAAAATTCACCCCTCCACTTT. As protein: CASSLGSIGVLPKNSPLHF. Drawing the rest from reference TRBV11-2 and TRBJ1-6, the complete variable domain is EAGVAQSPRYKIIEKRQSVAFWCNPISGHATLYWYQQILGQGPKLLIQFQNNGVVDDSQLPKDRFSAERLKGVDSTLKIQPAKLEDSAVYLCASSLGSIGVLPKNSPLHFGNGTRLTVT.